This T cell receptor beta chain was recorded in a study of blood T cell repertoires in COVID-19. Study-level information: Some COVID-19 samples were acute and others convalescent; all came from the United States, Italy and Spain. In each case, the material was cDNA or gDNA derived from T cells, B-cell-depleted T cells, or PBMCs.

Per the original methods: Amplifying reference gene primers gave estimates of nucleated cell counts. Clones were sequenced by immunoSEQ multiplex PCR, and TCRdb holds only the in-frame ones, with some missing. V, J and clone size are those of that table, while D and trimming were read from the DNA. The sample records under 120,000 clones, 80% to 90% being singletons. The sequence derives from a human donor in a cohort sampled during active COVID-19. The sequenced sample consisted of peripheral blood.

DNA of the CDR3: TGTGCCAGCAGCTCCCGGGGAAGCCTGCGCTACGAGCAGTACTTC. Translating it yields CASSSRGSLRYEQYF. The chain recombines TRBV21-1 with TRBJ2-7; TRBD2 reflects the table's D call only, with no check against the DNA. TRBV21-1 is reported as a pseudogene. There are 15 residues in the CDR3.